The source of this T cell receptor beta chain is a study of post-analysis software for immune sequencing data. Across the whole study: As for disease course, relapsing-remitting, secondary progressive and progressive-relapsing multiple sclerosis were all included.

Study-level results: Patients carried a handful of TRBV segments more frequently than controls did, and TRBV5-6, TRBV5-1 and TRBV20-1 were among them.

TCR beta libraries were prepared from cDNA with unique molecular identifiers. TCRdb independently ran MiXCR on the PCR reads; one entry per CDR3 protein. The sample shows approximately 730,000 distinct CDR3 sequences, 25% to 30% of them seen only once. The V gene's germline CDR1 is DFQATT and CDR2 SNEGSKA (reference sequence). The CDR3 length is 14 residues. With V trimmed by 6 bases and J by 9 bases, 8 bases remained unmatched. For this clonotype: Its antigen is unknown.

Sequenced: blood. The chain joins TRBV20-1 to TRBJ2-1; TRBD2 matches at 13 bases. The sequence was obtained from a girl aged 5 to 17 with multiple sclerosis. CDR3 region: CSAILAGGTSEQFF. CDR3 nucleotides: TGCAGTGCCATACTAGCGGGGGGGACCAGTGAGCAGTTCTTC.